What follows are 23 T cell receptor beta chains derived from one specimen sequenced in a study of Graves' ophthalmopathy and Graves' hyperthyroidism. Using RNA transcripts, the TCR beta CDR3 regions were amplified. HTBI primers served in a first-round RT-PCR, which a second-round multiplex PCR followed. In TCRdb, the multiplex PCR reads were re-called with MiXCR into one record per CDR3 protein. The sample lists a few hundred thousand distinct CDR3 sequences, roughly 15% occurring once. The sample comprised peripheral blood. The receptors here all came from a woman in her late teens or twenties with stable Graves' hyperthyroidism.

At least ten counts were recorded for this clonotype. The rearrangement links TRBV29-1 to TRBJ1-1, with D possibly matching TRBD1 (5 bases). V dropped 4 bases and J dropped 0 bases, with 15 bases sitting between them. Germline V gives CDR1 SQVTM, CDR2 ANQGSEA. This CDR3 has 15 amino acids. The CDR3 protein is CSVVIRGSMNTEAFF. The CDR3 coding sequence is TGCAGCGTTGTAATCCGGGGGTCCATGAACACTGAAGCTTTCTTT.

The chain uses TRBV5-1 and TRBJ2-5, with 9 nucleotides matching TRBD2. V shed 2 bases, J shed 4 bases, and the junction held 9 bases outside the gene matches. Germline lookup yields CDR1 SGHRS and CDR2 YFSETQ. This CDR3 comprises 16 residues. CDR3 sequence (DNA): TGCGCCAGCAGCTTTCTTAGCGGGAGAAGGGGAGAGACCCAGTACTTC. Translation gives CASSFLSGRRGETQYF.

This clonotype was recorded at least ten times. V gene TRBV6-6 combines with J gene TRBJ1-2; 8 bases map to TRBD1. This CDR3 comprises 13 residues. Germline V gene data show CDR1 as MNHNY and CDR2 as SVGAGI (reference sequence). The V gene end was trimmed by 9 bases and the J gene end by 4 bases; junction bases not matched to a gene: 7. CDR3 sequence: CASREGQAYGYTF. CDR3 coding DNA: TGTGCCAGTCGCGAGGGACAGGCCTATGGCTACACCTTC.

This clonotype was detected only a few times. The gene calls are TRBV6-2 or TRBV6-3 and TRBJ2-2; no firm D call. V gave up 2 bases and J gave up 1 base, with 5 bases separating them. The CDR3 extends over 14 amino acids. CDR1 MNHEY and CDR2 SVGEGT come from the germline V gene. CDR3 protein: CASSYALNTGELFF. DNA for the CDR3: TGTGCCAGCAGTTACGCGCTGAACACCGGGGAGCTGTTTTTT.

The chain carries TRBV7-9 and TRBJ2-5; D call uncertain. CDR1 is SEHNR and CDR2 is FQNEAQ in the germline V gene (reference sequence). This CDR3 spans 14 amino acids. The V end lost 1 base, the J end lost 4 bases, and 10 bases lay between the germline ends. This chain's CDR3 is CASSLGSQTETQYF. CDR3 DNA sequence: TGTGCCAGCAGCTTAGGTTCACAGACAGAGACCCAGTACTTC.

There are many counts of this clonotype. The chain joins TRBV6-5 to TRBJ1-1; 9 nucleotides match TRBD1. The CDR3 sequence is 17 residues long. Germline V gene data show CDR1 as MNHEY and CDR2 as SVGAGI. V lost 4 bases to trimming and J lost 0 bases; unmatched junction nucleotides: 9. CDR3 loop: CASSSSGQGPLNTEAFF. The CDR3 DNA reads as TGTGCCAGCAGTTCCTCAGGACAGGGGCCCTTGAACACTGAAGCTTTCTTT.

Ten or more counts support this clonotype. The chain is built from TRBV6-5 and TRBJ2-6; D remains unclear. The germline V gene encodes CDR1 MNHEY and CDR2 SVGAGI. V lost 7 bases and J 4 bases, leaving 2 bases between the germline ends. The CDR3 has 11 amino acids. The CDR3 loop is CASTGANVLTF. DNA of the CDR3: TGTGCCAGCACCGGGGCCAACGTCCTGACTTTC.

The chain uses TRBV6-1 and TRBJ2-7; no reliable D call. V was cut by 6 bases and J by 3 bases, with 18 bases left in between. The CDR3 runs to 15 residues. Germline assignment: CDR1 MNHNS and CDR2 SASEGT. The CDR3 region has the DNA TGTGCCAGCAGCGAGGCCCACTCCGGTTTCTACGAGCAGTACTTC. The encoded protein is CASSEAHSGFYEQYF.

This clonotype was seen more than once but under ten times. A much larger clone lies one base from this, so it may be a read error. This chain connects TRBV11-3 to TRBJ2-5, with 9 bases that match TRBD1. The CDR3 is 14 amino acids. The germline V gene has CDR1 SGHNT and CDR2 YENEEA. The CDR3 is CASSFTGGPEIQYF. In DNA form, the CDR3 reads TGTGCCAGCAGCTTCACAGGGGGCCCAGAGATCCAGTACTTC.

This clonotype was counted many times. The rearrangement uses TRBV19 and TRBJ1-2; 8 bases fit TRBD1. The CDR3 contains 15 residues. V shed 4 bases, J shed 9 bases, and the junction held 13 bases outside the gene matches. Germline CDR1 LNHDA, CDR2 SQIVND (reference sequence). CDR3 protein: CASSTFRGLAYRYTF. For the CDR3, the DNA is TGTGCCAGTAGTACCTTCAGGGGGCTGGCTTATCGCTACACCTTC.

This clonotype has a handful of counts. Being one base from a much bigger clone, this may be a read error. The chain employs TRBV12-3 or TRBV12-4 and TRBJ1-1; no clear D gene. The CDR3 runs 14 residues. CDR3 sequence (DNA): TGTGCCAGCAGTTTTTCATGGGTTGACACTGAAGCTTGCTTT. This translates into CASSFSWVDTEACF.

This clonotype was detected ten times or more. The chain joins TRBV7-2 to TRBJ1-5, with unresolved D. In germline, CDR1 is SGHTA, CDR2 FQGNSA. CDR3 length: 12 amino acids. V was cut by 6 bases and J by 6 bases, with 9 bases left in between. In DNA, the CDR3 is TGTGCCAGCAGTATTCCTTCTCAGCCCCAGCATTTT. Translated: CASSIPSQPQHF.

This clonotype has ten or more counts. The chain carries TRBV6-2 or TRBV6-3 and TRBJ2-7, with TRBD2 matching 7 bases. The CDR3 is 14 residues long. Looked up from germline, CDR1 is MNHEY and CDR2 is SVGEGT. Unmatched junction bases numbered 8, after V lost 8 bases and J lost 1 base. In nucleotides, the CDR3 is TGTGCCAGCGGCTCTTGGGGGGGATCCTACGAGCAGTACTTC. The encoded protein is CASGSWGGSYEQYF.

The table lists this clonotype with a few counts. V usage is TRBV19 and J usage is TRBJ1-5; no definite D call. The germline V and J ends were trimmed by 6 bases and 5 bases, with 17 bases remaining between them. The germline gives CDR1 LNHDA, CDR2 SQIVND (reference sequence). The CDR3 consists of 15 residues. This chain's CDR3 is CASSPPGIAHQPQHF. The CDR3 DNA follows: TGTGCCAGTAGCCCTCCCGGGATCGCCCATCAGCCCCAGCATTTT.

As for this clonotype: This could be a read error, since a much larger clone is one nucleotide away. The chain employs TRBV29-1 and TRBJ1-1; a possible D gene is TRBD1 (6 bases). CDR1 and CDR2 from the germline V gene are SQVTM and ANQGSEA. The CDR3 consists of 12 residues. Trimming removed 6 bases from V and 1 base from J, with 9 bases in between. Here the CDR3 reads CSVHRANTEAFF. For the CDR3, the DNA is TGCAGCGTACACAGGGCGAACACTGAAGCTTTCTTT.

The sample holds many counts of this clonotype. The chain carries TRBV12-3 or TRBV12-4 and TRBJ2-2; 13 nucleotides align to TRBD2. This CDR3 has 17 residues. V lost 4 bases to trimming and J lost 5 bases; unmatched junction nucleotides: 7. The CDR3 protein is CASSSLGLAGVTGELFF. CDR3 coding DNA: TGTGCCAGCAGTTCCCTCGGACTAGCGGGGGTAACCGGGGAGCTGTTTTTT.

Comments on this clonotype: The junction and the germline gene differ at one end; a read error may be behind it. The chain links TRBV5-1 to TRBJ1-1; D remains unclear. The CDR3 consists of 13 residues. Germline loops: CDR1 SGHRS, CDR2 YFSETQ. Written as DNA, the CDR3 is TGCTCCAGCAGCCTGGACGCGAACACTGAAGCTTTCTTT. It encodes CSSSLDANTEAFF.

V usage is TRBV13 and J usage is TRBJ2-2; D may match TRBD1 or TRBD2 (5 bases each). The V gene lost 4 bases and the J gene lost 3 bases, with 9 bases spanning the gap. Germline V gives CDR1 PRHDT, CDR2 FYEKMQ (reference sequence). This CDR3 has 14 amino acids. The CDR3 DNA reads TGTGCCAGCAGCTGGGACGGGGACACCGGGGAGCTGTTTTTT. It yields the protein CASSWDGDTGELFF.

V usage is TRBV2 and J usage is TRBJ2-5; D might be TRBD2 (5 bases). The CDR3 loop spans 13 amino acids. Germline V CDR1 and CDR2: SNHLY, FYNNEI. Trimming left V 7 bases short and J 2 bases short, with 11 bases between. CDR3 protein: CASNPQRQETQYF. The DNA for the CDR3 is TGTGCCAGCAACCCCCAGCGGCAAGAGACCCAGTACTTC.

The chain has TRBV4-2 and TRBJ2-7; D is possibly TRBD1 (6 bases). The ends were cut back, 1 base at V and 8 bases at J, with 18 bases in the middle. The CDR3 is 15 residues long. In germline, CDR1 is LGHNA, CDR2 YNFKEQ. CDR3: CASSQVFKQGRKQYF. CDR3 nucleotide sequence: TGTGCCAGCAGCCAAGTCTTCAAACAGGGAAGAAAGCAGTACTTC.

The chain employs TRBV6-1 and TRBJ1-6; D not certain. CDR3 length equals 17 residues. Germline V gene lookup returns CDR1 MNHNS and CDR2 SASEGT. V was shortened by 4 bases and J by 0 bases, with 13 bases between the two germline ends. The CDR3 is CASSAGRLSSYNSPLHF. CDR3 nucleotide sequence: TGTGCCAGCAGTGCCGGACGACTGAGCTCCTATAATTCACCCCTCCACTTT.

This clonotype was recorded at least ten times. The CDR3 DNA reads as TGCAGCGTTGAAGGGGGCAAGGGGGGCTGGAGCACTGAAGCTTTCTTT. Its translation is CSVEGGKGGWSTEAFF. This chain joins TRBV29-1 and TRBJ1-1; D is perhaps TRBD1 (6 bases). Trimming shortened V by 1 base and J by 4 bases, and 19 bases separated the two germline ends. Looked up from germline, CDR1 is SQVTM and CDR2 is ANQGSEA. CDR3 size: 16 residues.

At least ten counts were recorded for this clonotype. DNA of the CDR3: TGTGCCAGCGCCAGGCTCAATTCACCCCTCCACTTT. This sequence encodes CASARLNSPLHF. The genes are TRBV9 and TRBJ1-6; D is unclear. The CDR3 runs to 12 residues. Trimming shortened V by 7 bases and J by 7 bases, and 9 bases separated the two germline ends. Looked up from germline, CDR1 is SGDLS and CDR2 is YYNGEE. Looking up the rest from reference TRBV9 and TRBJ1-6 gives the full variable domain: DSGVTQTPKHLITATGQRVTLRCSPRSGDLSVYWYQQSLDQGLQFLIQYYNGEERAKGNILERFSAQQFPDLHSELNLSSLELGDSALYFCASARLNSPLHFGNGTRLTVT.